The source of this T cell receptor beta chain is a study of blood T cell repertoires in COVID-19. Living in roughly 23 US areas, the participants were between roughly 18 and 95 years of age. Cohort 3 recovered donors had two negative PCRs, clearance, or symptom resolution. Trimming removed 4 bases at V and 4 bases at J, with 16 bases between. The CDR3 is 15 residues long. CDR1 is KGHSH and CDR2 is LQKENI in the germline V gene. Original methodology: Estimation of nucleated cell counts relied on the amplification of reference gene primers. TCRdb's table, derived via immunoSEQ multiplex PCR, lists solely in-frame clones and lacks some. V and J calls and clone size come straight from that table; D and trimming were deduced from the DNA. The repertoire includes under 350,000 clones, around 92% of them detected once, and 1.5% to 2% sits in the top ten.

The specimen sequenced was PBMCs or T cells enriched from blood (not recorded which). The receptor's source is an older woman who had recovered from COVID-19. The chain has TRBV18 and TRBJ2-5; no definite D call. For the CDR3, the DNA is TGTGCCAGCTCACTAATGGATAGCTGGGTAGAGACCCAGTACTTC. Amino acids: CASSLMDSWVETQYF.